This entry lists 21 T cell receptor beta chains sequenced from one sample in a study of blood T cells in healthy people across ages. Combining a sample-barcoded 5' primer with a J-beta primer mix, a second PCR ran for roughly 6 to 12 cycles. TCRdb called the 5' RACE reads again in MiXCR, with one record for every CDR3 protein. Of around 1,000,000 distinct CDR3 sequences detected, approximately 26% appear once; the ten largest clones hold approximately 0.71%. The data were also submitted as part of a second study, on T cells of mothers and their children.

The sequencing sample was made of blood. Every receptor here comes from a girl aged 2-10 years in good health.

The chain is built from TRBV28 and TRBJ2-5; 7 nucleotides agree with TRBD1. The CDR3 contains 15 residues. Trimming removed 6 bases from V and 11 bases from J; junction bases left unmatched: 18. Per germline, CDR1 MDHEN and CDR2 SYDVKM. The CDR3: CASSTTVTGTKGQYF. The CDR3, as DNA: TGTGCCAGCAGCACCACCGTGACAGGGACGAAGGGGCAGTACTTC.

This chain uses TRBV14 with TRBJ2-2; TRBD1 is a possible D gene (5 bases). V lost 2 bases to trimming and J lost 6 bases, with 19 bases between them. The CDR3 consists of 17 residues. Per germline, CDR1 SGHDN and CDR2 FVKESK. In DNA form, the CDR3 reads TGTGCCAGCAGCCAACTTTTTGTTTTTGGGGCGGCCGGGGAGCTGTTTTTT. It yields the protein CASSQLFVFGAAGELFF.

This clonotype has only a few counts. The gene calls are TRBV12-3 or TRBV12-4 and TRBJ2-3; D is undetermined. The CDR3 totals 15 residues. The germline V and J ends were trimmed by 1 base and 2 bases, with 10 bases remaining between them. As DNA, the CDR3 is TGTGCCAGCAGTTTAGGGATGACAAACACAGATACGCAGTATTTT. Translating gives CASSLGMTNTDTQYF.

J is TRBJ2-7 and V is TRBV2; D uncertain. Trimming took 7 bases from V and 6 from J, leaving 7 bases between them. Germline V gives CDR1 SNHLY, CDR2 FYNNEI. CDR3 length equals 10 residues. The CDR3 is CASNGGEQYF. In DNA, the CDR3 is TGTGCCAGCAACGGTGGCGAGCAGTACTTC.

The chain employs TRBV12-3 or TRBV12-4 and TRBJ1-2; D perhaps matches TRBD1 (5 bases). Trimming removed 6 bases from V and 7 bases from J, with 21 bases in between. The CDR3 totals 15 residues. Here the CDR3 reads CASRERIRVASGYTF. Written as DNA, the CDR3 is TGTGCCAGCAGAGAACGTATCAGGGTCGCAAGTGGCTACACCTTC.

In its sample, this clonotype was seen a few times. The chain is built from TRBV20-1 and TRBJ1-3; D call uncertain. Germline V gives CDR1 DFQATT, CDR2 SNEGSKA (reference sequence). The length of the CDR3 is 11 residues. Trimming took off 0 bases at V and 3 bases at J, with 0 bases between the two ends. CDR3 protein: CSARDGNTIYF. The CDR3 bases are TGCAGTGCTAGAGATGGAAACACCATATATTTT.

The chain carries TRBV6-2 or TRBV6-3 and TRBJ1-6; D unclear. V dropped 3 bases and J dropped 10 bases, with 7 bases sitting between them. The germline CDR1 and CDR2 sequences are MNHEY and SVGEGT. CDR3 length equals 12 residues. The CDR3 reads CASSYLGSPLHF. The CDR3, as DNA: TGTGCCAGCAGTTATCTCGGATCACCCCTCCACTTT.

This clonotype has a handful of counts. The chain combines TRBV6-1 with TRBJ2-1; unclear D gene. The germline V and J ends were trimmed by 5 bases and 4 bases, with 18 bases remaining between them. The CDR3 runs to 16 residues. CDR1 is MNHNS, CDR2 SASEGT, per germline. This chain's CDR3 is CASSTPDGRIYNEQFF. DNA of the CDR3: TGTGCCAGCAGTACACCCGACGGTAGAATATACAATGAGCAGTTCTTC.

The CDR3 coding sequence is TGTGCCAGCACCCGAGGGACACAGGCCCCAGAAGCCAAAAACATTCAGTACTTC. Translating gives CASTRGTQAPEAKNIQYF. The V call is TRBV21-1, the J call TRBJ2-4; TRBD1 was called by the table and not checked on the DNA. TRBV21-1 is termed a pseudogene. This CDR3 is 18 amino acids long.

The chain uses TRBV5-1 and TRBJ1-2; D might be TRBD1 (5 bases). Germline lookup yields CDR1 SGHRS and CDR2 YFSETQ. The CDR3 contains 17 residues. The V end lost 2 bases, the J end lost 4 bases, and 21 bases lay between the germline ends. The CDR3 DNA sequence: TGCGCCAGCAGCTTAGTACACGAGCTGAGGGGTGGCTATGGCTACACCTTC. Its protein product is CASSLVHELRGGYGYTF.

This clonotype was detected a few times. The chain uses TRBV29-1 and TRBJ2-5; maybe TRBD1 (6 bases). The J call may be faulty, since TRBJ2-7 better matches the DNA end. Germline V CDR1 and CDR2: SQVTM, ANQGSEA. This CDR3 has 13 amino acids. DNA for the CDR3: TGCAGCGTTCGCCGGGACACAACCTACGAGCAGTACTTC. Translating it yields CSVRRDTTYEQYF.

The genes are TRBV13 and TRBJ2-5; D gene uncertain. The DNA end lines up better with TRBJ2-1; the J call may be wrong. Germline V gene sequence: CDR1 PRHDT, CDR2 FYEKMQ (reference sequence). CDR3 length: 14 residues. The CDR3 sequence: CASSPLLSYNEQFF. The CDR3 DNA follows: TGTGCCAGCAGCCCCCTCTTATCCTACAATGAGCAGTTCTTC.

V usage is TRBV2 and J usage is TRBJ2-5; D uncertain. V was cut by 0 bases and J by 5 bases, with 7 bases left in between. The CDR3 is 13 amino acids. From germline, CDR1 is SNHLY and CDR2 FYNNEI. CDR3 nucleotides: TGTGCCAGCAGTGAAGCGCTTAGGGAGACCCAGTACTTC. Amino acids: CASSEALRETQYF.

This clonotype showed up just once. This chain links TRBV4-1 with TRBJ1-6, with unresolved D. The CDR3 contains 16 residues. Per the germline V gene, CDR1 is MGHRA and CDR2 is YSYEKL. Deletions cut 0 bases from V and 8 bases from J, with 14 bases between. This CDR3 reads CASSQDVGRQYSPLHF. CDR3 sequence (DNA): TGCGCCAGCAGCCAAGACGTAGGACGCCAGTATTCACCCCTCCACTTT.

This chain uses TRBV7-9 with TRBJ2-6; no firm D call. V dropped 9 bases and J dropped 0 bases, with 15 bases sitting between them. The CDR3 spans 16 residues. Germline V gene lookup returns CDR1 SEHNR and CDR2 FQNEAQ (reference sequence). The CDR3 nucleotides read TGTGCCAGAGAGGACCTATTCAGCTCTGGGGCCAACGTCCTGACTTTC. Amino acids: CAREDLFSSGANVLTF.

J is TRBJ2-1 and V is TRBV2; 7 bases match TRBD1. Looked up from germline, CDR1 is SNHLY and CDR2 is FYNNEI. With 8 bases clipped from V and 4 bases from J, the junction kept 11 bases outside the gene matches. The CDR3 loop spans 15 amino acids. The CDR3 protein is CASLDREILYNEQFF. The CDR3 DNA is TGTGCCAGCCTAGACAGGGAAATTTTGTACAATGAGCAGTTCTTC.

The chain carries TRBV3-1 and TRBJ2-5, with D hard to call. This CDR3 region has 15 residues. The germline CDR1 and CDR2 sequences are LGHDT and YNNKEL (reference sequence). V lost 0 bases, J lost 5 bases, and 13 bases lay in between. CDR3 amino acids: CASSQDRYAWETQYF. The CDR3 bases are TGTGCCAGCAGCCAAGATCGGTACGCATGGGAGACCCAGTACTTC.

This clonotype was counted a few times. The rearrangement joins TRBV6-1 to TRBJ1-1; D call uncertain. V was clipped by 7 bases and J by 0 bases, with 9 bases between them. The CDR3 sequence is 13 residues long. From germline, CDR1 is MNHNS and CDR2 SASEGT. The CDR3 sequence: CASKQSLNTEAFF. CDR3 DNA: TGTGCCAGCAAGCAGAGCTTGAACACTGAAGCTTTCTTT.

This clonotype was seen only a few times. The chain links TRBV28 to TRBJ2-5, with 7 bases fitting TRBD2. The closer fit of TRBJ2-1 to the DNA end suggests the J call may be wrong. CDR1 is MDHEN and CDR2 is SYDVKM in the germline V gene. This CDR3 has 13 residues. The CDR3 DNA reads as TGTGCCAGCAGTTTGCGGGAGAGGGATGAGCAGTTCTTC. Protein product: CASSLRERDEQFF.

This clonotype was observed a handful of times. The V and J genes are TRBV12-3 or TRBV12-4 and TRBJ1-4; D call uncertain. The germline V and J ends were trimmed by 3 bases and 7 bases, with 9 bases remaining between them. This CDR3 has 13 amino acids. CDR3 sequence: CASSFSDGEKLFF. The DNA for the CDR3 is TGTGCCAGCAGTTTCTCGGACGGTGAAAAACTGTTTTTT.

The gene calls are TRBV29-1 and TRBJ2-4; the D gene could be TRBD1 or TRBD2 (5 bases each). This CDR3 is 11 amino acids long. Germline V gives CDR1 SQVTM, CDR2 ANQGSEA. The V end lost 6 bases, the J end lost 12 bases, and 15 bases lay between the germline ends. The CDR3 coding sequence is TGCAGCGTCCGGGACCCCCAGGGTCAGTACTTC. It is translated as CSVRDPQGQYF.